The 8 T cell receptor beta chains presented below share a single source sample, sequenced in a study of monozygotic twins with inflammatory bowel disease. TCRdb reanalyzed the 5' RACE reads, giving one entry per CDR3 protein sequence and no DNA. Found here are roughly 200,000 distinct CDR3 sequences; the top ten clones hold approximately 1.6%. Sequenced material: blood. All receptors come from a human donor with ulcerative colitis or Crohn's disease, or a healthy co-twin of an affected twin (not recorded which).

J is TRBJ2-1 and V is TRBV7-8; TCRdb's D call, TRBD2, is unchecked because there is no DNA. Germline CDR1 reads SGHVS; CDR2 reads FQNEAQ. The CDR3 totals 17 residues. The CDR3 protein is CASSLRTSGVTSNEQFF.

The chain is built from TRBV25-1 and TRBJ2-3. Germline CDR1 is MGHDK and CDR2 is SYGVNS. The CDR3 covers 12 residues. The CDR3 reads CASSEFRDTQYF.

This chain links TRBV5-6 with TRBJ2-2; TCRdb's D call, TRBD1, is unchecked because there is no DNA. CDR3 length: 14 residues. The germline V gene has CDR1 SGHDT and CDR2 YYEEEE. This CDR3 is CASSFGTATGELFF. The whole variable domain, filled in from reference TRBV5-6 and TRBJ2-2, reads DAGVTQSPTHLIKTRGQQVTLRCSPKSGHDTVSWYQQALGQGPQFIFQYYEEEERQRGNFPDRFSGHQFPNYSSELNVNALLLGDSALYLCASSFGTATGELFFGEGSRLTVL.

This chain's CDR3 is CASRAGVVNEQFF. J is TRBJ2-1 and V is TRBV27; the D call from TCRdb, TRBD2, cannot be confirmed without DNA. Germline V gene data show CDR1 as MNHEY and CDR2 as SMNVEV (reference sequence). The CDR3 is 13 residues long.

V gene TRBV5-1 combines with J gene TRBJ1-4. The CDR3 has 14 residues. CDR1 and CDR2 from the germline V gene are SGHRS and YFSETQ. The CDR3 is CASSDTTDGEKLFF.

The chain has TRBV14 and TRBJ2-1. CDR1 and CDR2 (germline): SGHDN, FVKESK. The CDR3 extends over 14 amino acids. CDR3 residues: CASSQGRRMDEQFF.

J is TRBJ1-4 and V is TRBV12-3 or TRBV12-4. The CDR3 length is 17 residues. This chain's CDR3 is CASSLSLRRGSGEKLFF.

V and J are TRBV2 and TRBJ1-2. The CDR3 is 13 residues long. Germline V lookup: CDR1 SNHLY, CDR2 FYNNEI. CDR3 sequence reads: CASSRTGEDGYTF.